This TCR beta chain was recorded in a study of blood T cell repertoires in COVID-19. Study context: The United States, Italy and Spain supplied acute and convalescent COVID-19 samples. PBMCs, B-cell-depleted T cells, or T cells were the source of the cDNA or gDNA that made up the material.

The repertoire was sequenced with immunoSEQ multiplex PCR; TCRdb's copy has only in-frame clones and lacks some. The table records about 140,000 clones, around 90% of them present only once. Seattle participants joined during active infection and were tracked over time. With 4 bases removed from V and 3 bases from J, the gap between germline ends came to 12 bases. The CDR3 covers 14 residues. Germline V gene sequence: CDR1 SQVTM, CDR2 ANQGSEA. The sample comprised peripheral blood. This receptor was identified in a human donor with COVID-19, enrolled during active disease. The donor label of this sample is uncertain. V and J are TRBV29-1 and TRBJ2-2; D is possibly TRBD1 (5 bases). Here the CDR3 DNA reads TGCAGCGTTGCTGGTGACAGATACACCGGGGAGCTGTTTTTT. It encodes CSVAGDRYTGELFF.